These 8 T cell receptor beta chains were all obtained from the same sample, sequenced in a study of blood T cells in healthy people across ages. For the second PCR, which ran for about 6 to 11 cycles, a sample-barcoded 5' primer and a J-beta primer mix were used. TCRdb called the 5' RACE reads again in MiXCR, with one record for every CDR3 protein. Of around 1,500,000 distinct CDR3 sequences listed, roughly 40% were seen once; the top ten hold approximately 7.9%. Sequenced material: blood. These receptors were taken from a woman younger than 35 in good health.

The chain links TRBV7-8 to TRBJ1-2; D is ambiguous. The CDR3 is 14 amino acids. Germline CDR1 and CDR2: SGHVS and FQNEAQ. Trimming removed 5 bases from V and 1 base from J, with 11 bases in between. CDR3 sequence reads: CASSREGFNYGYTF. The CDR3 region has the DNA TGTGCCAGCAGCCGAGAGGGATTTAACTATGGCTACACCTTC. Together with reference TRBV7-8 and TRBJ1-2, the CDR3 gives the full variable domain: GAGVSQSPRYKVAKRGQDVALRCDPISGHVSLFWYQQALGQGPEFLTYFQNEAQLDKSGLPSDRFFAERPEGSVSTLKIQRTQQEDSAVYLCASSREGFNYGYTFGSGTRLTVV.

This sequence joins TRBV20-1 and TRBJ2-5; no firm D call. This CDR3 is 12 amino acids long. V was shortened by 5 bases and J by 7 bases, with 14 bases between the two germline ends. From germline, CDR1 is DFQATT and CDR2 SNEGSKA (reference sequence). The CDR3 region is CSAGKLDGTQYF. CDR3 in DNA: TGCAGTGCTGGAAAATTAGATGGGACCCAGTACTTC.

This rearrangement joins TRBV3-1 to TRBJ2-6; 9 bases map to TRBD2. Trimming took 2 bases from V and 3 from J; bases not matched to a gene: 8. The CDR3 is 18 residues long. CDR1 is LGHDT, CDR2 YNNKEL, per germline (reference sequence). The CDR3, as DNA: TGTGCCAGCAGCCAACTGAGCGGGGGGCCGTATGGGGCCAACGTCCTGACTTTC. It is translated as CASSQLSGGPYGANVLTF.

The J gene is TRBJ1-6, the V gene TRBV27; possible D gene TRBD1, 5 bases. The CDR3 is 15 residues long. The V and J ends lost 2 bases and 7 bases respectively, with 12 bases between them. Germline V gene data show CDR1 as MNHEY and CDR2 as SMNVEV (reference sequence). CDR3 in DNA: TGTGCCAGCAGTTTAACCGGGACGGTAAATTCACCCCTCCACTTT. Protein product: CASSLTGTVNSPLHF.

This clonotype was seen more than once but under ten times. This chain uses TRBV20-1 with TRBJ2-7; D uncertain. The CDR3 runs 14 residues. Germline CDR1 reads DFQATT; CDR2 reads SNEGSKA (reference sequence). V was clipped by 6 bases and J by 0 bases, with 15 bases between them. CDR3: CSASRSLSSYEQYF. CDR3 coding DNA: TGCAGTGCCTCCCGCAGTTTGAGCTCCTACGAGCAGTACTTC.

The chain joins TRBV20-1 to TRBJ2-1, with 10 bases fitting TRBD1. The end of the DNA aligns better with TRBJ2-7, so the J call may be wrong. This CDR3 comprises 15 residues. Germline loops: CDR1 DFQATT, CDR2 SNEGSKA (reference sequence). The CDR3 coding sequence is TGCAGTGCTCCTCTCGGGACAGGGGCCTACAATGAGCAGTACTTC. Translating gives CSAPLGTGAYNEQYF.

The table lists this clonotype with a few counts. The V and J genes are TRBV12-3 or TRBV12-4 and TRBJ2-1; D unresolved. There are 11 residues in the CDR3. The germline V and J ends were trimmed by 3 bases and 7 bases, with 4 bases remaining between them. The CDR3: CASSFTNEQFF. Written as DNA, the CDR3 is TGTGCCAGCAGTTTCACGAATGAGCAGTTCTTC.

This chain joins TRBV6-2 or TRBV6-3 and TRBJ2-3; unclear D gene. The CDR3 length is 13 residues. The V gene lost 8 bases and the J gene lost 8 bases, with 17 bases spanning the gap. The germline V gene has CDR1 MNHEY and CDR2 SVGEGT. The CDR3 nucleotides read TGTGCCAGCCGGTTGGGGTCTGGTGGTACGCAGTATTTT. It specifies CASRLGSGGTQYF.